A selection of T cell receptor beta chains follows, all from one sample in a study of T cell repertoires in cytomegalovirus infection. TCRdb analysed the reads with MiXCR anew, one entry per CDR3 protein. The repertoire consists of 510,000 or so distinct CDR3 sequences, with 26% occurring once and the leading ten covering over 10%. The sequencing sample was made of PBMCs. The origin of the receptors is a human donor in good health (CMV status not recorded). Some clones in this sample may be carry-over from other donors' samples. CDR3s include the opening cysteine and the closing phenylalanine or tryptophan. A D gene is named only where the DNA matches it firmly. Some rows mark clone size as missing; the rest say once, few, many or name a class of expanded clone.

j_gene: TRBJ1-2; abundance: .; v_gene: TRBV12-3/TRBV12-4; d_gene: .; CDR3nt: TGTGCCAGCAGGCCCCAAGGGCTCGATGGCTACACCTTC; CDR3aa: CASRPQGLDGYTF
j_gene: TRBJ1-2; abundance: few; v_gene: TRBV25-1; d_gene: .; CDR3nt: TGTGCCAGCAGTGGCGGACTACATCTAGGGAGGGAGAACTATGGCTACACCTTC; CDR3aa: CASSGGLHLGRENYGYTF
j_gene: TRBJ2-3; abundance: few; v_gene: TRBV10-3; d_gene: TRBD2; CDR3nt: TGTGCCAACTCCGGGACTAGCGGGAGAACAGATACGCAGTATTTT; CDR3aa: CANSGTSGRTDTQYF
j_gene: TRBJ2-3; abundance: many; v_gene: TRBV12-3/TRBV12-4; d_gene: .; CDR3nt: TGTGCCAGCAGTTTTGGGTTCGGGGACAATCAGGGGGATACGCAGTATTTT; CDR3aa: CASSFGFGDNQGDTQYF
j_gene: TRBJ2-7; abundance: few; v_gene: TRBV7-2; d_gene: TRBD1; CDR3nt: TGTGCCAGCAGCCCCCGACAGGGTGGCGAGCAGTACTTC; CDR3aa: CASSPRQGGEQYF
j_gene: TRBJ2-1; abundance: few; v_gene: TRBV12-3/TRBV12-4; d_gene: TRBD2; CDR3nt: TGTGCCAGCAGCCGCAGGCGGGAGGGTTACAATGAGCAGTTCTTC; CDR3aa: CASSRRREGYNEQFF
j_gene: TRBJ2-2; abundance: .; v_gene: TRBV5-6; d_gene: TRBD2; CDR3nt: TGTGCCAGCAGCACCGGACTAGCGCTAAACACCGGGGAGCTGTTTTTT; CDR3aa: CASSTGLALNTGELFF
j_gene: TRBJ2-7; abundance: .; v_gene: TRBV7-2; d_gene: .; CDR3nt: TGTGCCAGCAGCGACCCGTACGAGCAGTACTTC; CDR3aa: CASSDPYEQYF
j_gene: TRBJ1-1; abundance: .; v_gene: TRBV15; d_gene: .; CDR3nt: TGTGCCACCAGCAGAGAGCAGGGGAGGACTGAAGCTTTCTTT; CDR3aa: CATSREQGRTEAFF
j_gene: TRBJ2-7; abundance: .; v_gene: TRBV12-3/TRBV12-4; d_gene: .; CDR3nt: TGTGCCAGCAGTTTAGATGGGACCGGCCCCCACGAGCAGTACTTC; CDR3aa: CASSLDGTGPHEQYF
j_gene: TRBJ2-5; abundance: few; v_gene: TRBV27; d_gene: TRBD2; CDR3nt: TGTGCCAGCAGTTTTGGGCGGGGGGAGACCCAGTACTTC; CDR3aa: CASSFGRGETQYF
j_gene: TRBJ1-2; abundance: few; v_gene: TRBV29-1; d_gene: .; CDR3nt: TGCAGCGTTGGGCAGGGGTACTATGGCTACACCTTC; CDR3aa: CSVGQGYYGYTF
j_gene: TRBJ1-2; abundance: few; v_gene: TRBV7-6; d_gene: TRBD1; CDR3nt: TGTGCCAGCAGCTTAGTGGGCTTAAGGGACAGAACCTATGGCTACACCTTC; CDR3aa: CASSLVGLRDRTYGYTF
j_gene: TRBJ2-5; abundance: few; v_gene: TRBV12-5; d_gene: TRBD1; CDR3nt: TGTGCTAGTGGGCCGGGACAGGGCCGGGAGACCCAGTACTTC; CDR3aa: CASGPGQGRETQYF
j_gene: TRBJ1-1; abundance: .; v_gene: TRBV6-2/TRBV6-3; d_gene: .; CDR3nt: TGTGCCAGCAGGAGTAGGGGTACTGAAGCTTTCTTT; CDR3aa: CASRSRGTEAFF
j_gene: TRBJ2-7; abundance: few; v_gene: TRBV4-1; d_gene: .; CDR3nt: TGCGCCAGCAGCCAAGGTTACCCTGACTACGAGCAGTACTTC; CDR3aa: CASSQGYPDYEQYF
j_gene: TRBJ2-3; abundance: .; v_gene: TRBV7-2; d_gene: .; CDR3nt: TGTGCCAGCAGCGAGGGGGACATTTGGGTCTCAACAGATACGCAGTATTTT; CDR3aa: CASSEGDIWVSTDTQYF
j_gene: TRBJ2-1; abundance: .; v_gene: TRBV9; d_gene: TRBD2; CDR3nt: TGTGCCAGCAGCCAAGATAGCGGGAGGTGGGGTAACTCCTACAATGAGCAGTTCTTC; CDR3aa: CASSQDSGRWGNSYNEQFF
j_gene: TRBJ2-5; abundance: few; v_gene: TRBV15; d_gene: .; CDR3nt: TGTGCCACCAGCAGAGTAGCCGGAGCGAATCAAGAGACCCAGTACTTC; CDR3aa: CATSRVAGANQETQYF
j_gene: TRBJ2-1; abundance: few; v_gene: TRBV5-1; d_gene: TRBD2; CDR3nt: TGCGCCAGCAGCTGGAGACTAGCGGGAGGGAATGAGCAGTTCTTC; CDR3aa: CASSWRLAGGNEQFF
j_gene: TRBJ2-1; abundance: .; v_gene: TRBV2; d_gene: .; CDR3nt: TGTGCCAGCAGTCTTGGACCAGACGAGCAGTTCTTC; CDR3aa: CASSLGPDEQFF
j_gene: TRBJ1-2; abundance: few; v_gene: TRBV6-2/TRBV6-3; d_gene: TRBD1; CDR3nt: TGTGCCAGCAGCACCGGACAGGGGAACCGGTATGGCTACACCTTC; CDR3aa: CASSTGQGNRYGYTF
j_gene: TRBJ2-7; abundance: few; v_gene: TRBV7-2; d_gene: .; CDR3nt: TGTGCCAGCAGCTTATTCACGGGAGTCGAGCAGTACTTC; CDR3aa: CASSLFTGVEQYF
j_gene: TRBJ2-7; abundance: .; v_gene: TRBV6-2/TRBV6-3; d_gene: TRBD2; CDR3nt: TGTGCCAGCAGCCGACCACGGACTAGCGGGAGGGCCGTGGACTTC; CDR3aa: CASSRPRTSGRAVDF
j_gene: TRBJ2-1; abundance: few; v_gene: TRBV24-1; d_gene: .; CDR3nt: TGTGCCACCAGTTACCAGGGGCGAGTGGTCTTC; CDR3aa: CATSYQGRVVF
j_gene: TRBJ2-1; abundance: many; v_gene: TRBV7-2; d_gene: .; CDR3nt: TGTGCCAGCAGCTTAGATACCGGGAGCTCCTACAATGAGCAGTTCTTC; CDR3aa: CASSLDTGSSYNEQFF
j_gene: TRBJ2-5; abundance: .; v_gene: TRBV20-1; d_gene: TRBD2; CDR3nt: TGCAGTGCTAGAGGGGGTAGCGGGAGGCAAGAGACCCAGTACTTC; CDR3aa: CSARGGSGRQETQYF
j_gene: TRBJ1-5; abundance: .; v_gene: TRBV19; d_gene: TRBD1; CDR3nt: TGTGCCAGTAGACCCGAGACAGGGGGTAATCAGCCCCAGCATTTT; CDR3aa: CASRPETGGNQPQHF
j_gene: TRBJ2-1; abundance: .; v_gene: TRBV6-4; d_gene: TRBD2; CDR3nt: TGTGCCAGCAGTGACTTGTCTAGCGGAGATAATGAGCAGTTCTTC; CDR3aa: CASSDLSSGDNEQFF
j_gene: TRBJ2-5; abundance: few; v_gene: TRBV7-2; d_gene: TRBD2; CDR3nt: TGTGCCAGCAGCTCTACCCTTCTAGCGGGGCAAGAGACCCAGTACTTC; CDR3aa: CASSSTLLAGQETQYF
j_gene: TRBJ2-5; abundance: .; v_gene: TRBV5-6; d_gene: TRBD1; CDR3nt: TGTGCCAGCAGCATCAGGGGGTTACAAGAGACCCAGTACTTC; CDR3aa: CASSIRGLQETQYF
j_gene: TRBJ2-2; abundance: few; v_gene: TRBV12-3/TRBV12-4; d_gene: .; CDR3nt: TGTGCCAGCAGTGTCACTAGGTTCGACACCGGGGAGCTGTTTTTT; CDR3aa: CASSVTRFDTGELFF
j_gene: TRBJ2-1; abundance: few; v_gene: TRBV4-3; d_gene: TRBD2; CDR3nt: TGCGCCAGCAGCCAAGATTCGACTAGCGGGAGGGATGAGCAGTTCTTC; CDR3aa: CASSQDSTSGRDEQFF
j_gene: TRBJ1-5; abundance: many; v_gene: TRBV7-2; d_gene: TRBD1; CDR3nt: TGTGCCAGCAGCTTAGCTGGACAGGGCAAAGAGCCCCAGCATTTT; CDR3aa: CASSLAGQGKEPQHF
j_gene: TRBJ2-3; abundance: .; v_gene: TRBV20-1; d_gene: TRBD2; CDR3nt: TGCAGTGCTCTCAGACTAGCGGAAAGCACAGATACGCAGTATTTT; CDR3aa: CSALRLAESTDTQYF
j_gene: TRBJ2-3; abundance: .; v_gene: TRBV7-2; d_gene: .; CDR3nt: TGTGCCAGCAGCTTATCTTCGGACCTGATCACAGATACGCAGTATTTT; CDR3aa: CASSLSSDLITDTQYF
j_gene: TRBJ2-1; abundance: .; v_gene: TRBV19; d_gene: TRBD2; CDR3nt: TGTGTCAGCACAACTAGCGGAGGCTCCTACAATGAGCAGTTCTTC; CDR3aa: CVSTTSGGSYNEQFF
j_gene: TRBJ2-1; abundance: .; v_gene: TRBV7-3; d_gene: .; CDR3nt: TGTGCCAGCAGCGCCCGGGATTACGGAGGGGGCAATGAGCAGTTCTTC; CDR3aa: CASSARDYGGGNEQFF
j_gene: TRBJ2-3; abundance: .; v_gene: TRBV11-2; d_gene: .; CDR3nt: TGTGCCAGCAGCCCCCGGCGTGCGGGAATTAGGACAGATACGCAGTATTTT; CDR3aa: CASSPRRAGIRTDTQYF
j_gene: TRBJ1-1; abundance: .; v_gene: TRBV14; d_gene: TRBD1; CDR3nt: TGTGCCAGCAGGAGACAGGGTTTTACTGAAGCTTTCTTT; CDR3aa: CASRRQGFTEAFF
j_gene: TRBJ2-5; abundance: few; v_gene: TRBV5-4; d_gene: TRBD1; CDR3nt: TGTGCCAGCAGCACGTACAGGGGTAGCCAAGAGACCCAGTACTTC; CDR3aa: CASSTYRGSQETQYF
j_gene: TRBJ2-2; abundance: .; v_gene: TRBV19; d_gene: TRBD2; CDR3nt: TGTGCCAGTAGTATTGGGACTAGCGGGGGCACCGGGGAGCTGTTTTTT; CDR3aa: CASSIGTSGGTGELFF
j_gene: TRBJ1-3; abundance: many; v_gene: TRBV6-2/TRBV6-3; d_gene: .; CDR3nt: TGTGCCGGCCGGTTGAACTCTGGAAACACCATATATTTT; CDR3aa: CAGRLNSGNTIYF
j_gene: TRBJ2-1; abundance: .; v_gene: TRBV6-2/TRBV6-3; d_gene: .; CDR3nt: TGTGCCAGCAGTTATATGTTGAACAATGAGCAGTTCTTC; CDR3aa: CASSYMLNNEQFF
j_gene: TRBJ1-5; abundance: .; v_gene: TRBV6-5; d_gene: .; CDR3nt: TGTGCCAGCACCCGGGACAAGTATAGCAATCAGCCCCAGCATTTT; CDR3aa: CASTRDKYSNQPQHF
j_gene: TRBJ2-1; abundance: many; v_gene: TRBV11-2; d_gene: TRBD2; CDR3nt: TGTGCCAGCAGCTCTGTTAGCGGGAGTCTCAATGAGCAGTTCTTC; CDR3aa: CASSSVSGSLNEQFF
j_gene: TRBJ1-1; abundance: few; v_gene: TRBV6-5; d_gene: .; CDR3nt: TGTGCCAGCAGCCGGGGACGGATTAGTATGAACACTGAAGCTTTCTTT; CDR3aa: CASSRGRISMNTEAFF
j_gene: TRBJ2-5; abundance: .; v_gene: TRBV5-6; d_gene: TRBD2; CDR3nt: TGTGCCAGCTTCCCGACTAGCGGGAGAGAGACCCAGTACTTC; CDR3aa: CASFPTSGRETQYF